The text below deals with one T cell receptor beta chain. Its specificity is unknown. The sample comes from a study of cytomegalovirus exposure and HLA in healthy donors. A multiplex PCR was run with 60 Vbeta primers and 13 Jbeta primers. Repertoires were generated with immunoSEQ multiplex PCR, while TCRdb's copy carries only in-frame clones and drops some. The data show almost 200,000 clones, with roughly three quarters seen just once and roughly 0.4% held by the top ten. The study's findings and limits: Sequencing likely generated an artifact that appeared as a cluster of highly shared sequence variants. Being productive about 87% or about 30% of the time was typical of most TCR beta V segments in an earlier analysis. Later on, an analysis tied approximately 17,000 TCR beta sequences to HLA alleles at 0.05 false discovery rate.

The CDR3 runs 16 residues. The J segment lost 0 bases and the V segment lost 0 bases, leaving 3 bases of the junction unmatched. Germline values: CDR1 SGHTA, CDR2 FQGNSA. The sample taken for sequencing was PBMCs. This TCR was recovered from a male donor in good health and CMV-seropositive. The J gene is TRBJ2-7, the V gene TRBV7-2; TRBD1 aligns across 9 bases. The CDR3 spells CASSLATGGSSYEQYF. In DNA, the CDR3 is TGTGCCAGCAGCTTAGCGACAGGGGGGAGCTCCTACGAGCAGTACTTC. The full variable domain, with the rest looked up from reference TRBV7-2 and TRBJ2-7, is GAGVSQSPSNKVTEKGKDVELRCDPISGHTALYWYRQSLGQGLEFLIYFQGNSAPDKSGLPSDRFSAERTGGSVSTLTIQRTQQEDSAVYLCASSLATGGSSYEQYFGPGTRLTVT.